These T cell receptor beta chains were read from a single sample in a study of T-cell reconstitution after alpha-beta-depleted transplantation in children. In TCRdb, the PCR reads were re-called with MiXCR into one record per CDR3 protein. The sample consists of around 270,000 distinct CDR3 sequences, less than 9.5% of them appearing once. The starting material was peripheral blood, obtained 360 days after TCRalphabeta/CD19-depleted stem cell transplant. These receptors originate from a female patient aged 2-9 years who had a stem cell transplant for Fanconi anemia, so the T cells may come from the graft donor. Both conserved end residues are part of each CDR3. The order of the fields is J gene, V gene, clone size, D gene, CDR3 protein, CDR3 DNA. D genes are given only for firm matches. Clone size is shown for a subset of rows, as once, few, many or a class of expanded clone.

TRBJ2-3 TRBV28 few . CASSEASEGFPDTQYF TGTGCCAGCAGCGAGGCTAGTGAAGGATTTCCTGATACGCAGTATTTT
TRBJ1-3 TRBV28 many . CASSLTPGNTIYF TGTGCCAGCAGTTTAACGCCTGGAAACACCATATATTTT
TRBJ2-1 TRBV20-1 many TRBD2 CSARDRRGGIEQFF TGCAGTGCTAGAGATCGGCGGGGGGGTATTGAGCAGTTCTTC
TRBJ1-5 TRBV7-9 few . CASSLGGVPNQPQHF TGTGCCAGCAGCTTAGGGGGGGTGCCCAATCAGCCCCAGCATTTT
TRBJ2-1 TRBV5-1 many . CASSFDRDYEQFF TGCGCCAGCAGCTTTGATAGGGATTATGAGCAGTTCTTC
TRBJ2-1 TRBV29-1 many . CSAAGFLSSYNEQFF TGCAGCGCAGCAGGGTTCCTGAGCTCCTACAATGAGCAGTTCTTC
TRBJ2-7 TRBV7-6 many . CASSQNDGSYEQYF TGTGCCAGCAGCCAGAATGACGGGTCCTACGAGCAGTACTTC
TRBJ2-5 TRBV5-1 many . CASSLEGAQYF TGCGCCAGCAGCTTGGAAGGGGCCCAGTACTTC
TRBJ1-4 TRBV30 few . CAWSVGNEKLFF TGTGCCTGGAGTGTTGGTAATGAAAAACTGTTTTTT
TRBJ2-7 TRBV10-3 . TRBD2 CAISRGLAGVPFYEQYF TGTGCCATCAGCCGTGGACTAGCGGGCGTGCCCTTCTACGAGCAGTACTTC